Given below is one TCR beta chain in context. The antigen is unknown. This entry belongs to a study of OX40 agonist ivuxolimab in advanced cancers. Study overall: Those treated in dose escalation had hepatocellular carcinoma, melanoma, renal cell cancer or head and neck cancer.

General study points: Clonal expansion was among the lowest in partial responders at 0.1-3.0 mg/kg, especially CD8+.

Germline values: CDR1 MDHEN, CDR2 SYDVKM. This CDR3 has 15 residues. Trimming cost V 5 bases and J 5 bases; bases outside gene matches: 11. The repertoire was sequenced with immunoSEQ multiplex PCR; TCRdb's copy has only in-frame clones and lacks some. This table has tens of thousands of clones, approximately 85% appearing once. The TCR was taken from an adult with an advanced solid tumor such as melanoma, head and neck, liver or kidney cancer. The chain joins TRBV28 to TRBJ2-7, with 8 bases fitting TRBD2. Specimen: CD4+ or CD8+ T cells sorted from blood, collected in a trial of the OX40 agonist ivuxolimab. CDR3 coding DNA: TGTGCCAGCAGTCCGACAGCCACGGGGGGGAACGAGCAGTACTTC. Protein product: CASSPTATGGNEQYF.